This T cell receptor beta chain was observed in a study of shared clonotypes between healthy human individuals (dated by TCRdb to the early 2020s). About the study as a whole: Two women and a few men aged 18 to 49 years were included in the cohort. For each donor, CD4 naive and CD4 memory were each run on three plates, CD8 naive on two plates, and CD8 memory on one plate. To estimate repertoire size and how much clonotypes are shared between individuals, the study performed deep sequencing of blood TCR repertoires from 4 to 6 healthy adults. Libraries were prepared and TCR repertoires were sequenced by different laboratories using diverse techniques, in order to increase sequencing depth and limit assay-specific biases. Each donor's leukapheresis produced roughly between roughly 0.85 and 9.5 billion PBMCs.

Points on this clone: Its antigen is unknown. The sample holds no much larger clone one base away, and base qualities are not on file.

V and J are truncated by 2 bases and 2 bases respectively, leaving an intervening sequence of 11 bases. In the germline V gene (reference sequence), CDR1 corresponds to SEHNR and CDR2 to FQNEAQ. The cysteine opens and the phenylalanine closes a CDR3 of 15 amino acids. Of the read, only the CDR3 DNA is kept; its 45 bases are in frame from base 1. What the authors observed across the whole study: Because the study included a small number of donors, the genetic and exposure-history diversity represented was limited. Sampling was restricted to blood, and TCR repertoires in tissue are likely to differ from TCR repertoires in blood. When a few donors were compared, the shared fraction of clonotypes was approximately 5% for naive CD4, approximately 3.3% for naive CD8, about 2.5% for memory CD4, and roughly 0.4% for memory CD8. Rarefaction of sorted-subset datasets indicated incomplete sequencing despite the large sequencing depth. Compared with non-shared clonotypes, clonotypes shared by all four sorted-subset donors had higher generation probabilities. Based on pairwise subsampling, the degree of clonotype sharing among donors was expected to be affected by sequencing depth. Estimated clonotype richness was generally larger for naive than for memory subsets.

Using the deep immunoSEQ assay, multiplex PCR amplified TCR CDR3 regions from genomic DNA. Genomic DNA extracted from each cell subset was distributed evenly over all wells of several immunoSEQ 96-well plates, and each plate served as one replicate. For sorted subsets, 200 to 250 ng of genomic DNA, equivalent to 25,000 to 35,000 T cell genomes, went into each replicate PCR. Purified libraries were measured with a Qubit 3.0 fluorometer, size-checked on a Bioanalyzer 2100, and measured again with the KAPA Library Quantification kit. Every immunoSEQ 96-well plate was sequenced on a dedicated single-read 150-cycle Illumina NextSeq 550 flow cell. Per the source publication's procedure: The immunoSEQ output contained only junctional sequences without quality scores, so filtering could not match that applied to full-length reads. Sequences were annotated with PyIR, a Python wrapper for IgBLAST v1.9, and V/J genes and CDR3 were assigned using IMGT germline references. Reads were filtered out if the reads had weak V/J assignments (E-value above 1e-6), no CDR3, stop codons, out-of-frame junctions, or ambiguous translated residues. V3J clonotypes were defined as sequences sharing an identical inferred V gene, J gene, and CDR3 amino acid sequence. Percentage overlap between repertoires was calculated by dividing the number of shared unique clonotypes by the size of the smaller repertoire. Repertoire richness was assessed with RTK rarefaction, the Chao1 estimator, and Recon v2.1 estimates of unobserved clonotypes. Generation probabilities for all TCRbeta clonotypes obtained by the gDNA method from a few donors were computed using OLGA. The source is immuneACCESS, and TCRdb retained only in-frame sequences with V and J called. Part of the clones is not carried over; for the studies checked, unresolved V genes explain less than half of this, and the remainder is unexplained. Clone size and V and J calls were adopted from that table, with D and trimming inferred from the DNA. The table for this sample lists under 1,100,000 clones; approximately 72% of them were counted only once. Less than 1.5% of the sample is in the top ten clones.

Donors were healthy HIV-negative adults with no recently reported acute infections or vaccinations. All donors were Caucasian adults living in Nashville, Tennessee, USA. Magnetic negative selection was used to enrich CD4+ T cells, after which naive cells were positively selected on CD45RA and the negative fraction became the memory subset. Blood was obtained by leukapheresis, after which PBMCs were separated by Ficoll-Histopaque density gradient centrifugation and cryopreserved in liquid nitrogen vapor phase. Analytical flow cytometry was used to check the purity and quantity of every magnetically sorted T cell population. Each sorted fraction had its genomic DNA isolated and then quantified by UV absorbance on a Nanodrop 2000c.

This receptor was obtained from a man between 18 and 35 years old in good health. The chain is encoded by TRBV7-9 joined to TRBJ2-3; no D segment can be confidently identified. Sequencing was performed on memory CD4+ T cells sorted from blood. Explained via the paper, the cell subset or site label denotes: CD45RA-negative fraction. The base sequence is TGTGCCAGCAGCTTACTAGGTCAAGACACAGATACGCAGTATTTT. It is translated as CASSLLGQDTDTQYF. Full variable domain (CDR3 extended with the reference TRBV7-9 and TRBJ2-3 proteins): DTGVSQNPRHKITKRGQNVTFRCDPISEHNRLYWYRQTLGQGPEFLTYFQNEAQLEKSRLLSDRFSAERPKGSFSTLEIQRTEQGDSAMYLCASSLLGQDTDTQYFGPGTRLTVL.